One and the same sample provided the 15 T cell receptor beta chains below, sequenced in a study of T cells in tumors after PD-1 blockade. Some clones are missing from TCRdb's copy, which holds only in-frame ones; the method was immunoSEQ multiplex PCR. Of roughly 50,000 clones listed, over 70% are singletons. The source material was PBMCs, sampled before anti-PD-1 treatment. These receptors originate from a human donor with basal cell carcinoma.

The chain combines TRBV7-2 with TRBJ1-5, with 12 bases fitting TRBD1. The CDR3 length is 14 residues. Germline values: CDR1 SGHTA, CDR2 FQGNSA. The V segment lost 5 bases and the J segment 6 bases; nucleotides outside the gene matches: 2. In DNA form, the CDR3 reads TGTGCCAGCAGCCGGGACAGGGGGCCTCAGCCCCAGCATTTT. Translating gives CASSRDRGPQPQHF. Combining the CDR3 with reference TRBV7-2 and TRBJ1-5 gives the whole variable domain GAGVSQSPSNKVTEKGKDVELRCDPISGHTALYWYRQSLGQGLEFLIYFQGNSAPDKSGLPSDRFSAERTGGSVSTLTIQRTQQEDSAVYLCASSRDRGPQPQHFGDGTRLSIL.

V and J are TRBV3-1 (or the pseudogene TRBV3-2) and TRBJ1-2; the D is unclear. Trimming cost V 4 bases and J 1 base, with 7 bases left between them. The CDR3 contains 13 residues. The germline CDR1 and CDR2 sequences are LGHDT and YNNKEL (reference sequence). CDR3 DNA: TGTGCCAGCAGCCCTTTGGGTAACTATGGCTACACCTTC. Translated: CASSPLGNYGYTF.

The table lists this clone with a count of one. One end of the junction varies from germline; a read error may be responsible. The V gene is TRBV6-5, the J gene TRBJ1-2; D might be TRBD1 (5 bases). Germline V CDR1 and CDR2: MNHEY, SVGAGI. The CDR3 sequence is 15 residues long. This chain's CDR3 is CVSSRPRDDFNGYTF. The CDR3, as DNA: TGTGTCAGCAGTCGCCCCCGGGACGATTTCAATGGCTACACCTTC.

This clone showed up just once. V gene TRBV19 combines with J gene TRBJ1-1; D is perhaps TRBD1 (5 bases). Germline CDR1 is LNHDA and CDR2 is SQIVND (reference sequence). V was pared by 10 bases and J by 1 base, with 13 bases between. The CDR3 extends over 13 amino acids. CDR3: CATRPGGNTEAFF. CDR3 coding DNA: TGTGCCACGCGACCTGGGGGGAACACTGAAGCTTTCTTT.

The chain is built from TRBV10-3 and TRBJ2-7; TRBD1 or TRBD2 may be the D gene (5 bases each). This CDR3 has 11 residues. Trimming cost V 6 bases and J 5 bases, with 8 bases left between them. CDR1 is ENHRY, CDR2 SYGVKD, per germline. DNA for the CDR3: TGTGCCATCAGGGGGGTTAACGAGCAGTACTTC. Protein sequence: CAIRGVNEQYF.

The chain links TRBV28 to TRBJ1-5; TRBD1 aligns across 8 bases. V gave up 5 bases and J gave up 0 bases; unmatched junction bases: 6. CDR1 and CDR2 (germline): MDHEN, SYDVKM. The CDR3 spans 16 residues. The CDR3, as DNA: TGTGCCAGCAGTCCCGGGACAGGCTATAGCAATCAGCCCCAGCATTTT. Its translation: CASSPGTGYSNQPQHF.

The rearrangement links TRBV9 to TRBJ2-5, with D unclear. Germline assignment: CDR1 SGDLS and CDR2 YYNGEE. V was pared by 4 bases and J by 5 bases, with 15 bases between. The CDR3 is 14 residues long. CDR3 coding DNA: TGTGCCAGCAGCATAACCCTGTGGGCGGAGACCCAGTACTTC. Translation gives CASSITLWAETQYF.

The chain couples TRBV18 to TRBJ1-2, with a tentative D call TRBD1 (6 bases). The CDR3 is 14 amino acids. Trimming took off 2 bases at V and 7 bases at J, with 14 bases between the two ends. Germline values: CDR1 KGHSH, CDR2 LQKENI. In DNA, the CDR3 is TGTGCCAGCTCACCAGCCAGGGGTATAGCTGGCTACACCTTC. This translates into CASSPARGIAGYTF.

The chain links TRBV2 to TRBJ1-2, with a tentative D call TRBD1 (6 bases). V shed 8 bases and J shed 3 bases, with 16 bases lying between them. CDR1 and CDR2 (germline): SNHLY, FYNNEI. CDR3 length: 14 amino acids. This CDR3 is CASLPGATDYGYTF. The CDR3 DNA reads as TGTGCCAGCCTCCCAGGGGCAACCGACTATGGCTACACCTTC.

The J gene is TRBJ1-1, the V gene TRBV6-1; D gene unclear. Trimming took off 2 bases at V and 2 bases at J, with 15 bases between the two ends. Germline loops: CDR1 MNHNS, CDR2 SASEGT. CDR3 length: 16 amino acids. The DNA of the CDR3 is TGTGCCAGCAGTGAATACTCCGGATCTTTTAACACTGAAGCTTTCTTT. Its protein is CASSEYSGSFNTEAFF.

The V call is TRBV7-2, the J call TRBJ2-1, with D tentatively TRBD2 (6 bases). The germline V gene has CDR1 SGHTA and CDR2 FQGNSA. This CDR3 has 13 amino acids. The V end lost 7 bases, the J end lost 9 bases, and 16 bases lay between the germline ends. CDR3 sequence: CASKGSGLSEQFF. In DNA, the CDR3 is TGTGCCAGCAAGGGTAGCGGCTTGAGTGAGCAGTTCTTC. Complete variable domain (other parts from reference TRBV7-2 and TRBJ2-1): GAGVSQSPSNKVTEKGKDVELRCDPISGHTALYWYRQSLGQGLEFLIYFQGNSAPDKSGLPSDRFSAERTGGSVSTLTIQRTQQEDSAVYLCASKGSGLSEQFFGPGTRLTVL.

This clone was detected only a few times. The chain joins TRBV27 to TRBJ1-3; D is ambiguous. Germline V gene sequence: CDR1 MNHEY, CDR2 SMNVEV (reference sequence). The CDR3 extends over 13 amino acids. V lost 4 bases and J lost 4, with 8 bases in between. The CDR3 bases are TGTGCCAGCAGTTCAGACTACGGAAACACCATATATTTT. Translated: CASSSDYGNTIYF.

The chain joins TRBV9 to TRBJ1-1; D is unclear. This CDR3 region has 14 residues. CDR1 SGDLS and CDR2 YYNGEE come from the germline V gene. Trimming removed 6 bases at V and 4 bases at J, with 16 bases between. CDR3 in DNA: TGTGCCAGCACCCAAAGCCCGGGAATCACTGAAGCTTTCTTT. Amino acids: CASTQSPGITEAFF.

V and J are TRBV3-1 (or the pseudogene TRBV3-2) and TRBJ1-6; 9 bases line up with TRBD1. CDR3 length: 15 residues. Trimming at V came to 3 bases and at J to 5 bases, leaving 2 bases not matched to a gene. Germline loops: CDR1 LGHDT, CDR2 YNNKEL (reference sequence). The CDR3 region is CASSQGTGNNSPLHF. DNA for the CDR3: TGTGCCAGCAGCCAGGGGACAGGGAATAATTCACCCCTCCACTTT.

This rearrangement joins TRBV30 to TRBJ1-6, with D maybe TRBD1 (6 bases). Per germline, CDR1 GTSNPN and CDR2 SVGIG (reference sequence). V lost 3 bases to trimming and J lost 7 bases, with 16 bases between them. The CDR3 sequence is 15 residues long. CDR3 residues: CAWRVRGAGNSPLHF. DNA of the CDR3: TGTGCCTGGAGGGTAAGGGGGGCTGGGAATTCACCCCTCCACTTT.